One and the same sample provided the 2 T cell receptor beta chains below, sequenced in a study of blood T cell repertoires in COVID-19. The assay was immunoSEQ multiplex PCR, and TCRdb's table has in-frame clones only and misses some. The table includes more than 150,000 clones, around 80% detected once. The sequenced material came from peripheral blood. All receptors come from a woman aged 55-75 years with acute or convalescent COVID-19.

The CDR3 sequence: CASSPGQGSTGELFF. CDR3 DNA sequence: TGTGCCAGCAGCCCCGGACAGGGCAGTACCGGGGAGCTGTTTTTT. This chain connects TRBV7-9 to TRBJ2-2, with 8 nucleotides matching TRBD1. The CDR3 length is 15 residues. Germline CDR1 and CDR2: SEHNR and FQNEAQ (reference sequence). J was trimmed by 5 bases and V by 5 bases; bases with no gene match: 7.

The rearrangement uses TRBV6-5 and TRBJ2-1, with 8 bases matching TRBD2. Germline CDR1 MNHEY, CDR2 SVGAGI. V was pared by 4 bases and J by 15 bases, with 11 bases of the junction left unmatched. The CDR3 sequence is 13 residues long. This CDR3 is CASSSPPAGVVFF. CDR3 coding DNA: TGTGCCAGCAGTTCTCCTCCAGCGGGGGTTGTGTTCTTC.